The source of this TCR beta chain is a study of cytomegalovirus exposure and HLA in healthy donors. Germline V gives CDR1 MDHEN, CDR2 SYDVKM. V lost 5 bases and J 5 bases, leaving 16 bases between the germline ends. CDR3 size: 14 residues. PCR involved 60 Vbeta and 13 Jbeta primers. Some clones are missing from TCRdb's copy, which holds only in-frame ones; the method was immunoSEQ multiplex PCR. The sample holds just over 80,000 clones. Input material: PBMCs. This receptor was identified in a woman aged 25 to 39 in good health and CMV-seronegative. The chain employs TRBV28 and TRBJ2-7; tentatively, D is TRBD2 (6 bases). This CDR3 is CASSSTRERNEQYF. CDR3 coding DNA: TGTGCCAGCAGTAGTACCCGGGAGAGGAACGAGCAGTACTTC.